This T cell receptor (beta chain) was captured in a study of blood T cells in healthy people across ages. Drawn from each donor were about 9 milliliters of peripheral blood. With each sample, at least 5.5 micrograms of total RNA were extracted. Primed by a sample-barcoded 5' primer and a J-beta primer mix, a second PCR proceeded for about 6 to 11 cycles. TCRdb itself ran the 5' RACE reads through MiXCR, one entry per CDR3 protein. The repertoire includes around 970,000 distinct CDR3 sequences, just over 50% of them detected once, and around a fifth sits in the top ten. Looked up from germline, CDR1 is SNHLY and CDR2 is FYNNEI. The V end lost 3 bases, the J end lost 3 bases, and 15 bases lay between the germline ends. The CDR3 sequence is 15 residues long.

The V gene is TRBV2, the J gene TRBJ2-7, with D possibly called TRBD1 or TRBD2 (5 bases each). The TCR comes from a woman aged 55-75 years in good health. The sequencing sample was made of blood. The chain's CDR3 is CASSDSGTANYEQYF. In DNA, the CDR3 is TGTGCCAGCAGTGACTCGGGGACGGCCAACTACGAGCAGTACTTC. The full variable domain, with the rest looked up from reference TRBV2 and TRBJ2-7, is EPEVTQTPSHQVTQMGQEVILRCVPISNHLYFYWYRQILGQKVEFLVSFYNNEISEKSEIFDDQFSVERPDGSNFTLKIRSTKLEDSAMYFCASSDSGTANYEQYFGPGTRLTVT.